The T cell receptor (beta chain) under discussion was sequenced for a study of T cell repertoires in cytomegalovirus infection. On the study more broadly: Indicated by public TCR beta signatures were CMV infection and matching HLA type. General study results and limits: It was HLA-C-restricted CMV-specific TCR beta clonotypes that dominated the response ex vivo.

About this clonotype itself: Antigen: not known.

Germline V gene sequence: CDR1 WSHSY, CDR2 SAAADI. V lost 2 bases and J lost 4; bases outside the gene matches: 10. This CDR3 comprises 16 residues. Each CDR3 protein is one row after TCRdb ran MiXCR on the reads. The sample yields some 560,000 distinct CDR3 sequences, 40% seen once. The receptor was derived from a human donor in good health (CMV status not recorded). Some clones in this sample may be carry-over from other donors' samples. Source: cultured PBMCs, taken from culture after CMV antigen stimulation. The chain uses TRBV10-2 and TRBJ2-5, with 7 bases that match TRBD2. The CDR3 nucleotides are TGCGCCAGCAGTGAGCTCATCGCGGGAGTGGGAGAGACCCAGTACTTC. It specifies CASSELIAGVGETQYF.